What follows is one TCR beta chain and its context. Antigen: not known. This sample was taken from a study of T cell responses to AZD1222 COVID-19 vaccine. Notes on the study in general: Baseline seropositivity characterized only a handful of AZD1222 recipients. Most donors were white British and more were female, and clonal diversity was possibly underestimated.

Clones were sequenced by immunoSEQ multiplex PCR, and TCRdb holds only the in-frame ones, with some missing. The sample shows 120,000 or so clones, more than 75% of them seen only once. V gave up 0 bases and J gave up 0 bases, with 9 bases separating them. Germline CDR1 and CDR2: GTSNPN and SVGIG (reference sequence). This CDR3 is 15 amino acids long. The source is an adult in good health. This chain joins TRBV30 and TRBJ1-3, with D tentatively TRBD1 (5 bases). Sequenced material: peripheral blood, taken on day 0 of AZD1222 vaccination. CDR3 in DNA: TGTGCCTGGAGTGTAAAGGGGTACTCTGGAAACACCATATATTTT. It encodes CAWSVKGYSGNTIYF.